A single sample gave rise to the 11 T cell receptor beta chains below, sequenced in a study of Tregs in tolerant kidney transplant recipients. Profiling relied on immunoSEQ multiplex PCR, and the TCRdb table lists in-frame clones only, not all of them. The sample lists some 65,000 clones, roughly 89% seen once, with approximately 4% in the top ten. Sequenced material: CD4+ T cells from blood. The receptor source for this set is a human donor in good health.

This chain links TRBV28 with TRBJ1-5; 9 bases line up with TRBD1. Trimming removed 3 bases from V and 7 bases from J; junction bases left unmatched: 4. The CDR3 contains 14 residues. The germline CDR1 and CDR2 sequences are MDHEN and SYDVKM. Here the CDR3 DNA reads TGTGCCAGCAGTTTGGGACAGGGTAGCCAGCCCCAGCATTTT. As protein: CASSLGQGSQPQHF.

This clone appeared a single time. The chain joins TRBV11-2 to TRBJ2-4, with 7 bases matching TRBD1. The CDR3 sequence is 14 residues long. V was clipped by 1 base and J by 8 bases; unmatched bases: 5. CDR1 is SGHAT, CDR2 FQNNGV, per germline. For the CDR3, the DNA is TGTGCCAGCAGCTTAGGGGCAGGGGGAGACATTCAGTACTTC. This translates into CASSLGAGGDIQYF.

The V call is TRBV2, the J call TRBJ1-2, with 8 bases identical to TRBD1. Germline assignment: CDR1 SNHLY and CDR2 FYNNEI. Losses at the gene ends were 6 bases for V and 3 bases for J; bases not matched to a gene: 3. CDR3 length: 13 amino acids. The CDR3 loop is CASRDRADYGYTF. CDR3 in DNA: TGTGCCAGCAGGGACAGGGCGGACTATGGCTACACCTTC.

The count of this clone is one. The chain links TRBV6-1 to TRBJ1-2, with D possibly being TRBD1 (6 bases). V was trimmed by 2 bases and J by 4 bases, leaving 8 bases between them. The CDR3 sequence is 13 residues long. Germline V CDR1 and CDR2: MNHNS, SASEGT. This CDR3 is CASSERTAYGYTF. In DNA form, the CDR3 reads TGTGCCAGCAGTGAAAGGACAGCCTATGGCTACACCTTC.

This clone has only a few counts. The junction differs from germline at one of its ends, possibly a read error. The chain links TRBV7-2 to TRBJ2-3; no clear D gene. Germline-derived CDR1 and CDR2 are SGHTA and FQGNSA. The CDR3 is 13 residues long. This chain's CDR3 is CASSPTPEGAPLF. In DNA, the CDR3 is TGTGCCAGCAGCCCGACCCCTGAAGGCGCGCCTCTTTTT.

This chain connects TRBV7-3 to TRBJ2-1; the D gene is possibly TRBD1 (5 bases). V was trimmed by 4 bases and J by 6 bases, leaving 10 bases between them. The CDR3 totals 13 residues. The germline V gene encodes CDR1 SGHTA and CDR2 FQGTGA. CDR3 in DNA: TGTGCCAGCAGCTCTGGGGCGTTCAATGAGCAGTTCTTC. Translation gives CASSSGAFNEQFF.

The sample holds one count of this clone. This chain joins TRBV7-2 and TRBJ2-7; possibly TRBD1 or TRBD2 for D (6 bases each). The CDR3 is 16 amino acids. Per the germline V gene, CDR1 is SGHTA and CDR2 is FQGNSA. V was shortened by 5 bases and J by 3 bases, with 20 bases between the two germline ends. In DNA, the CDR3 is TGTGCCAGCAGCCGTTTTAGTTGGGGGGCAAGCTACGAGCAGTACTTC. It specifies CASSRFSWGASYEQYF.

The CDR3 sequence: CASSSTYHANTGELFF. In DNA, the CDR3 is TGTGCCAGCAGCTCCACATACCACGCGAACACCGGGGAGCTGTTTTTT. J is TRBJ2-2 and V is TRBV5-6; no clear D gene. The germline CDR1 and CDR2 sequences are SGHDT and YYEEEE. The CDR3 extends over 16 amino acids. The ends were cut back, 3 bases at V and 0 bases at J, with 12 bases in the middle.

As concerns this clone: One end of the junction does not line up with germline, which may come from a read error. The V and J genes are TRBV5-1 and TRBJ2-2, with 7 bases matching TRBD1. CDR1 is SGHRS, CDR2 YFSETQ, per germline. This CDR3 region has 15 residues. The CDR3 DNA follows: TGCGCCGGCAGCCTACGACAGGGCCCCACCGGGGAGCTGTTTTTT. It yields the protein CAGSLRQGPTGELFF.

This clone was recorded once. This chain joins TRBV19 and TRBJ2-2; tentative D call: TRBD1 (6 bases). Germline loops: CDR1 LNHDA, CDR2 SQIVND (reference sequence). V was shortened by 6 bases and J by 4 bases, with 18 bases between the two germline ends. This CDR3 is 16 amino acids long. The CDR3 sequence: CASSLTRGWSTGELFF. CDR3 DNA: TGTGCCAGTAGCCTAACCAGGGGCTGGAGCACCGGGGAGCTGTTTTTT.

The J gene is TRBJ1-1, the V gene TRBV21-1. TRBV21-1 is tagged as a pseudogene. The CDR3 sequence is 16 residues long. This CDR3 reads CASSKKERGGDTEAFF. The CDR3 region has the DNA TGTGCCAGCAGCAAAAAAGAGCGCGGGGGGGACACTGAAGCTTTCTTT.